The rows below give T cell receptor beta chains drawn from one sample of a study of OX40 agonist ivuxolimab in advanced cancers. The repertoire was sequenced with immunoSEQ multiplex PCR; TCRdb's copy has only in-frame clones and lacks some. This table holds about 14,000 clones, more than 85% found once. The material was CD4+ or CD8+ T cells sorted from blood, obtained in a trial of the OX40 agonist ivuxolimab. These receptors were taken from an adult with an advanced solid tumor such as melanoma, head and neck, liver or kidney cancer. CDR3s include the opening cysteine and the closing phenylalanine or tryptophan. The listing skips clone size in some rows; elsewhere it reads once, few, many or a size class.

CDR3aa: CASSLGSQLSTYGYTF
v_gene: TRBV7-9
abundance: .
len: 16
j_gene: TRBJ1-2

CDR3aa: CASSLTGLNEQFF
v_gene: TRBV11-3
abundance: .
len: 13
j_gene: TRBJ2-1

CDR3aa: CASSWTGTSGNEQFF
v_gene: TRBV5-1
abundance: .
len: 15
j_gene: TRBJ2-1

CDR3aa: CASSFWDREAFF
v_gene: TRBV7-9
abundance: .
len: 12
j_gene: TRBJ1-1

CDR3aa: CASSLAGNPEAFF
v_gene: TRBV7-9
abundance: few
len: 13
j_gene: TRBJ1-1

CDR3aa: CATSRAGGPQETQYF
v_gene: TRBV15
abundance: .
len: 15
j_gene: TRBJ2-5

CDR3aa: CATSRSRGTAKGYTF
v_gene: TRBV15
abundance: .
len: 15
j_gene: TRBJ1-2

CDR3aa: CASSPGLGAHEQYF
v_gene: TRBV7-3
abundance: .
len: 14
j_gene: TRBJ2-7

CDR3aa: CATSTGFHEQYF
v_gene: TRBV6-5
abundance: .
len: 12
j_gene: TRBJ2-7

CDR3aa: CASSEEWMAGGSYEQYF
v_gene: TRBV2
abundance: .
len: 17
j_gene: TRBJ2-7

CDR3aa: CASSPRWAGSTDTQYF
v_gene: TRBV4-3
abundance: .
len: 16
j_gene: TRBJ2-3

CDR3aa: CASSYTDNYGYTF
v_gene: TRBV6-6
abundance: .
len: 13
j_gene: TRBJ1-2

CDR3aa: CSVDKGATNTGELFF
v_gene: TRBV29-1
abundance: .
len: 15
j_gene: TRBJ2-2

CDR3aa: CASSVAASGNSDEQFF
v_gene: TRBV9
abundance: .
len: 16
j_gene: TRBJ2-1

CDR3aa: CASSLLGYNEQFF
v_gene: TRBV27
abundance: .
len: 13
j_gene: TRBJ2-1

CDR3aa: CASSVAWGANEKLFF
v_gene: TRBV9
abundance: few
len: 15
j_gene: TRBJ1-4

CDR3aa: CASSPLQGAASSTDTQYF
v_gene: TRBV4-3
abundance: .
len: 18
j_gene: TRBJ2-3

CDR3aa: CASSQRVEREQYF
v_gene: TRBV11-3
abundance: once
len: 13
j_gene: TRBJ2-7

CDR3aa: CASSIAGGPFNEQFF
v_gene: TRBV19
abundance: .
len: 15
j_gene: TRBJ2-1

CDR3aa: CASSTQWAGADGYTF
v_gene: TRBV27
abundance: .
len: 15
j_gene: TRBJ1-2

CDR3aa: CASSFIGYNEQFF
v_gene: TRBV5-6
abundance: .
len: 13
j_gene: TRBJ2-1

CDR3aa: CASSRLAGDGQYF
v_gene: TRBV19
abundance: .
len: 13
j_gene: TRBJ2-5

CDR3aa: CASSASGSGNTIYF
v_gene: TRBV7-2
abundance: .
len: 14
j_gene: TRBJ1-3

CDR3aa: CASSYSGSPIAYEQYF
v_gene: TRBV6-5
abundance: .
len: 16
j_gene: TRBJ2-7

CDR3aa: CASGGPTWETQYF
v_gene: TRBV19
abundance: once
len: 13
j_gene: TRBJ2-5

CDR3aa: CASSVRGLAGLTDTQYF
v_gene: TRBV9
abundance: .
len: 17
j_gene: TRBJ2-3

CDR3aa: CASSLAQRTYEQYF
v_gene: TRBV5-6
abundance: .
len: 14
j_gene: TRBJ2-7

CDR3aa: CAWSGGQGDNEQFF
v_gene: TRBV30
abundance: .
len: 14
j_gene: TRBJ2-1

CDR3aa: CASSDPFVPGNEQFF
v_gene: TRBV11-2
abundance: .
len: 15
j_gene: TRBJ2-1

CDR3aa: CATRAGVADTQYF
v_gene: TRBV4-1
abundance: .
len: 13
j_gene: TRBJ2-3

CDR3aa: CASSRGQPAIYGYTF
v_gene: TRBV19
abundance: .
len: 15
j_gene: TRBJ1-2

CDR3aa: CASSLHSNQPQHF
v_gene: TRBV28
abundance: .
len: 13
j_gene: TRBJ1-5

CDR3aa: CAISESRQVWAGANVLTF
v_gene: TRBV10-3
abundance: .
len: 18
j_gene: TRBJ2-6

CDR3aa: CAISESGGYEQYF
v_gene: TRBV10-3
abundance: .
len: 13
j_gene: TRBJ2-7

CDR3aa: CASSQDLRGGNTEAFF
v_gene: TRBV14
abundance: .
len: 16
j_gene: TRBJ1-1

CDR3aa: CASSGFREEAFF
v_gene: TRBV25-1
abundance: .
len: 12
j_gene: TRBJ1-1

CDR3aa: CASSLVAGTSWETQYF
v_gene: TRBV11-3
abundance: .
len: 16
j_gene: TRBJ2-5

CDR3aa: CASSPPGVEQFF
v_gene: TRBV18
abundance: .
len: 12
j_gene: TRBJ2-1

CDR3aa: CASSLLEGLWDTQYF
v_gene: TRBV11-3
abundance: .
len: 15
j_gene: TRBJ2-3

CDR3aa: CASSQDPPAGVNTGELFF
v_gene: TRBV4-3
abundance: .
len: 18
j_gene: TRBJ2-2

CDR3aa: CASSSAYGRGVREQYF
v_gene: TRBV13
abundance: .
len: 16
j_gene: TRBJ2-7